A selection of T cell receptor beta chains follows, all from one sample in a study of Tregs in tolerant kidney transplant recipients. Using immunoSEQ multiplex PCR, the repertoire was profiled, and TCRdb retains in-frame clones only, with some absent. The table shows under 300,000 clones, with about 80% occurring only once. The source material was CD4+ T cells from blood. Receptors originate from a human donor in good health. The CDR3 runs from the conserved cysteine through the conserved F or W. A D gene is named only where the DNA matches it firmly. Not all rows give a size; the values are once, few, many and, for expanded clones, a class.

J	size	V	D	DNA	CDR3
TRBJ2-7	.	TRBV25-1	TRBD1	TGTGCCAGCAGTGATGGGACAGATAATCAAAACCCCTACGAGCAGTACTTC	CASSDGTDNQNPYEQYF
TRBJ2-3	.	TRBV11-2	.	TGTGCCAGCAGCCCTGGCACAGATACGCAGTATTTT	CASSPGTDTQYF
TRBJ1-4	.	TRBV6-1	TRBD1	TGTGCCAGCAGTGATTTCAGCAGGGGGGTTGAAAAACTGTTTTTT	CASSDFSRGVEKLFF
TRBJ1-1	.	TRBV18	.	TGTGCCAGCTCAAAAGACACTCCTGGTACTGAAGCTTTCTTT	CASSKDTPGTEAFF
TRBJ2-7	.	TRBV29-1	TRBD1	TGCAGCGCCGCGGACAGGACTCCCTACGAGCAGTACTTC	CSAADRTPYEQYF
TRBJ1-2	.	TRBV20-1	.	TGCAGTGCTGCAGGGTTGGGAGGCTACACCTTC	CSAAGLGGYTF
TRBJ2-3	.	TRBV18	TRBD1	TGTGCCAGCTCACCACAGGGGGCGGTCACAGATACGCAGTATTTT	CASSPQGAVTDTQYF
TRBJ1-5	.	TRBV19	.	TGTGCCAGTAGTATTCGGCGAACTGTGGGGGGTGGCAATCAGCCCCAGCATTTT	CASSIRRTVGGGNQPQHF
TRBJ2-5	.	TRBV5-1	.	TGCGCCAGCAGCTTGATGCGGGGGCGTCAAGAGACCCAGTACTTC	CASSLMRGRQETQYF
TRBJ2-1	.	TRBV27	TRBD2	TGTGCCAGCAGGCAGGGACTAGCGAGACAAGAGCAGTTCTTC	CASRQGLARQEQFF
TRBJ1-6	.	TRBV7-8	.	TGTGCCAGCAGCTTAGAAGCAGGGGTGAATTCACCCCTCCACTTT	CASSLEAGVNSPLHF
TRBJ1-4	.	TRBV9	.	TGTGCCAGCGGACGGACGGCAACTAATGAAAAACTGTTTTTT	CASGRTATNEKLFF
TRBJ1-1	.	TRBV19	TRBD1	TGTGCCAGTAGTATCCGGACAGGTAAAGCTTTCTTT	CASSIRTGKAFF
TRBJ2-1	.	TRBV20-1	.	TGCAGTGCTAGTTCCCCTAGAGCGCAGTTCTTC	CSASSPRAQFF
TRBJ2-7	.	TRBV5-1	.	TGCGCCAGCAGCTTCAGTGGGGGGCCCCCTTACGAGCAGTACTTC	CASSFSGGPPYEQYF
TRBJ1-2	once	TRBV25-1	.	TGTGCCAGCAGTGGAGGTTGGGGCTATGGCTACACCTTC	CASSGGWGYGYTF
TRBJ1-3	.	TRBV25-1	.	TGTGCCAGCAGGGGGTCTGGAAACACCATATATTTT	CASRGSGNTIYF
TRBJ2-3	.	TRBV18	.	TGTGCCAGCTCACCACCGAGCGCAGATACGCAGTATTTT	CASSPPSADTQYF
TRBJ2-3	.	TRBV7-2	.	TGTGCCAGCAGCTACCCGGGGGCAGATACGCAGTATTTT	CASSYPGADTQYF
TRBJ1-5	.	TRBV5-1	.	TGCGCCAGCAGCTTGGATGGGGTTCAGCCCCAGCATTTT	CASSLDGVQPQHF
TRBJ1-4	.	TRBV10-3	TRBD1	TGTGCCATCAGTGAGTTCGGACAGGGTGGTGAAAAACTGTTTTTT	CAISEFGQGGEKLFF
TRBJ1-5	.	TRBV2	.	TGTGCCAGCAGTGATGGGGATCCGGGGCCCCAGCATTTT	CASSDGDPGPQHF
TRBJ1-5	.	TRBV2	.	TGTGCCAGCAGTGAAGAGGCAGGGAGTAATCAGCCCCAGCATTTT	CASSEEAGSNQPQHF
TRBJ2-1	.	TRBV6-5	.	TGTGCCAGCAGTTGGAGGGGGGGGAGCTCCTACAATGAGCAGTTCTTC	CASSWRGGSSYNEQFF
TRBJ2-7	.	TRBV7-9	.	TGTGCCAGCAGCCCCGAGGGACTTTCCTCCGACGAGCAGTACTTC	CASSPEGLSSDEQYF
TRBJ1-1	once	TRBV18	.	TGTGCCAGCTCACCAAATGGGGTCGGTCGGGCTTTCTTT	CASSPNGVGRAFF
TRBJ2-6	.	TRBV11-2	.	TGTGCCAGCAGCCCTGCTGACTCTGGGGCCAACGTCCTGACTTTC	CASSPADSGANVLTF
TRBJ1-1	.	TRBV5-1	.	TGCGCCAGCAGCTTTTCGGTCCGACAGAACACTGAAGCTTTCTTT	CASSFSVRQNTEAFF
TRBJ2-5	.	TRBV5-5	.	TGTGCCAGCAGCTTGGGACCCGTCCAAGAGACCCAGTACTTC	CASSLGPVQETQYF
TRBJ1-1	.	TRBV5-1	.	TGCGCCAGCAGCTTGGCCGGCAGGGAGAACACTGAAGCTTTCTTT	CASSLAGRENTEAFF
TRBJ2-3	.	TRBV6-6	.	TGTGCCAGCAGTGGCCCCGGACAGAGCACAGATACGCAGTATTTT	CASSGPGQSTDTQYF
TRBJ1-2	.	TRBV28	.	TGTGCCAGCAGCTGGGGGGGGACAACTAACTATGGCTACACCTTC	CASSWGGTTNYGYTF
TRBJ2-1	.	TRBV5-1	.	TGCGCCAGCAGCCCCGGGACTTCGAACTCCTACAATGAGCAGTTCTTC	CASSPGTSNSYNEQFF
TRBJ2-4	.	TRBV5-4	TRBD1	TGTGCCAGCAGCTTGGAAGGGGGCGAGTACATTCAGTACTTC	CASSLEGGEYIQYF
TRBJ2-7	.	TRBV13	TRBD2	TGTGCCAGCAGCTTCTGGACTAGCGGGAGGAGACGGTACGAGCAGTACTTC	CASSFWTSGRRRYEQYF
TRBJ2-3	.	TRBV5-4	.	TGTGCCAGCAGCCATCCGGGGAGGTTAAGCACAGATACGCAGTATTTT	CASSHPGRLSTDTQYF
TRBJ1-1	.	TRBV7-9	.	TGTGCCAGCAGAAAGAACACTGAAGCTTTCTTT	CASRKNTEAFF
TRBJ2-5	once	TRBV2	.	TGTGCCAGCAGTCTATTGGTGGAGACCCAGTACTTC	CASSLLVETQYF
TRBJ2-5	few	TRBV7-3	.	TGTGCCAGCAGCCGCGGGGACGGCCAAGAGACCCAGTACTTC	CASSRGDGQETQYF
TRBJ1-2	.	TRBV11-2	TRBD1	TGTGCCAGCAGCTTAGTACCACAGGGGACTAACTATGGCTACACCTTC	CASSLVPQGTNYGYTF
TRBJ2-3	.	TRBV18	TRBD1	TGTGCCAGCCGACAGGGGCCAGGCACAGATACGCAGTATTTT	CASRQGPGTDTQYF
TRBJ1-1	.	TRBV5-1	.	TGCGCCAGCAGCAAAAAACAGGGTCGGGGCACTGAAGCTTTCTTT	CASSKKQGRGTEAFF
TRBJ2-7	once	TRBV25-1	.	TGTGCCAGCAGTGAGGGATCAGGGAAACAGTACTTC	CASSEGSGKQYF
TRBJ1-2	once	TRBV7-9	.	TGTGCCAGCAGCTTGGACATAAACTATGGCTACACCTTC	CASSLDINYGYTF
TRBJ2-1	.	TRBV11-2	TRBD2	TGTGCCAGTAGACTAGCGGGAGAAAGGGGTGAGCAGTTCTTC	CASRLAGERGEQFF
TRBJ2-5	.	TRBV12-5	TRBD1	TGTGCTAGTGGTTTGGGACGGACAGGGAGAGAGACCCAGTACTTC	CASGLGRTGRETQYF
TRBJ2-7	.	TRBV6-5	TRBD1	TGTGCCAGCAGGAATACAGGGGCTGTTTCCTACGAGCAGTACTTC	CASRNTGAVSYEQYF
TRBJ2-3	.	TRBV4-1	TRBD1	TGCGCCAGCAGCCAGACAGGGGGCACAGATACGCAGTATTTT	CASSQTGGTDTQYF
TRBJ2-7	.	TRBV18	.	TGTGCCAGCTCAACCGGGACCGCGTCCTACGAGCAGTACTTC	CASSTGTASYEQYF
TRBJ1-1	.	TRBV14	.	TGTGCCAGCAGCCAAGATATGGGGGGTGGGACTGAAGCTTTCTTT	CASSQDMGGGTEAFF